What follows describes a single T cell receptor beta chain. The data belong to a study of Ad26.COV2.S vaccination and SARS-CoV-2 variants. Germline CDR1 KGHSH, CDR2 LQKENI. Trimming left V 6 bases short and J 7 bases short, with 12 bases between. The CDR3 runs 13 residues. TCRdb's copy holds only in-frame clones and misses some; the assay was immunoSEQ multiplex PCR. The repertoire holds a few hundred thousand clones, with roughly 88% as singletons. Documented treatment: about 20 received Ad26.COV2.S at low or high dose, single or two shots; about 5 received placebo; per-sample allocation not given. Material that was analyzed had been drawn on day 63 after the first vaccine or placebo injection.

The source material was peripheral blood, sampled in a trial of Ad26.COV2.S vaccine versus placebo. The receptor comes from a person between 18 and 60 years old who received the Ad26.COV2.S COVID-19 vaccine or a placebo. V gene TRBV18 combines with J gene TRBJ2-2, with a weak D call TRBD1 (6 bases). This CDR3 reads CASSPGEYGELFF. CDR3 DNA sequence: TGTGCCAGCTCGCCAGGGGAATACGGGGAGCTGTTTTTT.